This TCR beta chain was sequenced during a study of cytomegalovirus exposure and HLA in healthy donors. The wider study: Some 87 million unique TCRs from HLA-typed donors were held in an early release of data.

13 Jbeta primers and 60 Vbeta primers were used for the PCR. Libraries were prepared by immunoSEQ multiplex PCR; TCRdb keeps only in-frame clonotypes and omits some of them. The repertoire includes 95,000 to 110,000 clones, 10% of them detected once, and about 5.7% sits in the top ten. This clone was counted between two and nine times. The CDR3 length is 16 residues. CDR1 is SEHNR, CDR2 FQNEAQ, per germline (reference sequence). Trimming took off 5 bases at V and 0 bases at J, with 14 bases between the two ends. The source is a man aged 35 to 55 in good health and CMV-seropositive. The sequenced sample was PBMCs. The chain recombines TRBV7-9 with TRBJ1-3, with D uncertain. The DNA for the CDR3 is TGTGCCAGCAGCGACTTGGCACCGGCCTCTGGAAACACCATATATTTT. This gives the protein CASSDLAPASGNTIYF. The variable domain in full, completed from reference TRBV7-9 and TRBJ1-3, reads DTGVSQNPRHKITKRGQNVTFRCDPISEHNRLYWYRQTLGQGPEFLTYFQNEAQLEKSRLLSDRFSAERPKGSFSTLEIQRTEQGDSAMYLCASSDLAPASGNTIYFGEGSWLTVV.